Below are 9 T cell receptor beta chains sequenced from a single sample in a study of blood T cell repertoires in COVID-19. Generated by immunoSEQ multiplex PCR, the TCRdb table keeps only in-frame clones and is missing some. This sample has about 190,000 clones, with around 80% found just once. Input material: peripheral blood. All receptors come from an elderly woman with active or convalescent COVID-19.

This clone has more than one count but fewer than ten. The V call is TRBV5-4, the J call TRBJ2-1, with 7 bases fitting TRBD2. Germline V gene sequence: CDR1 SGHNT, CDR2 YYREEE (reference sequence). The CDR3 sequence is 15 residues long. The V gene end was trimmed by 3 bases and the J gene end by 7 bases; junction bases not matched to a gene: 10. The CDR3: CASSWEGRQLNEQFF. The CDR3 DNA follows: TGTGCCAGCAGCTGGGAGGGCCGGCAACTTAATGAGCAGTTCTTC.

Here the CDR3 DNA reads TGTGCCAGCACCCTAACAGCGAACACTGAAGCTTTCTTT. Its protein is CASTLTANTEAFF. The chain recombines TRBV27 with TRBJ1-1; D unresolved. The CDR3 sequence is 13 residues long. The V end was cut by 7 bases, the J end by 1 base, with 10 bases between. Germline values: CDR1 MNHEY, CDR2 SMNVEV (reference sequence).

The chain carries TRBV5-1 and TRBJ1-6; 7 bases match TRBD1. The CDR3 spans 14 residues. With 4 bases clipped from V and 7 bases from J, the junction kept 5 bases outside the gene matches. Germline CDR1 and CDR2: SGHRS and YFSETQ. In DNA form, the CDR3 reads TGCGCCAGCAGCGGGGACAGCCAAAATTCACCCCTCCACTTT. It is translated as CASSGDSQNSPLHF.

The chain carries TRBV5-1 and TRBJ2-2, with D possibly being TRBD2 (6 bases). The CDR3 runs 15 residues. Germline-derived CDR1 and CDR2 are SGHRS and YFSETQ. V was shortened by 4 bases and J by 2 bases, with 12 bases between the two germline ends. As DNA, the CDR3 is TGCGCCAGCAGCCACGCGGGGCCTAACACCGGGGAGCTGTTTTTT. Translated: CASSHAGPNTGELFF. The whole variable domain, filled in from reference TRBV5-1 and TRBJ2-2, reads KAGVTQTPRYLIKTRGQQVTLSCSPISGHRSVSWYQQTPGQGLQFLFEYFSETQRNKGNFPGRFSGRQFSNSRSEMNVSTLELGDSALYLCASSHAGPNTGELFFGEGSRLTVL.

The sample holds many counts of this clone. The rearrangement uses TRBV9 and TRBJ1-1; TRBD1 might be the D (5 bases). In germline, CDR1 is SGDLS, CDR2 YYNGEE. Trimming left V 1 base short and J 1 base short, with 14 bases between. The CDR3 is 16 residues long. The CDR3 loop reads CASSVNGRTSNTEAFF. CDR3 sequence (DNA): TGTGCCAGCAGCGTAAATGGGAGGACATCGAACACTGAAGCTTTCTTT. The complete variable domain, with remaining parts taken from reference TRBV9 and TRBJ1-1, reads DSGVTQTPKHLITATGQRVTLRCSPRSGDLSVYWYQQSLDQGLQFLIQYYNGEERAKGNILERFSAQQFPDLHSELNLSSLELGDSALYFCASSVNGRTSNTEAFFGQGTRLTVV.

In nucleotides, the CDR3 is TGTGCCAGCAGCTTAGGATACAGGGGGACAGATACGCAGTATTTT. This codes for CASSLGYRGTDTQYF. The genes are TRBV7-9 and TRBJ2-3, with TRBD1 matching over 8 bases. After removal of 1 base from V and 3 bases from J, the junction contained 3 bases not matched to a gene. Germline loops: CDR1 SEHNR, CDR2 FQNEAQ (reference sequence). The CDR3 loop spans 15 amino acids. The full variable domain, completed using reference TRBV7-9 and TRBJ2-3, is DTGVSQNPRHKITKRGQNVTFRCDPISEHNRLYWYRQTLGQGPEFLTYFQNEAQLEKSRLLSDRFSAERPKGSFSTLEIQRTEQGDSAMYLCASSLGYRGTDTQYFGPGTRLTVL.

The chain combines TRBV3-1 (or the pseudogene TRBV3-2) with TRBJ1-1, with D possibly matching TRBD1 (5 bases). The CDR3 extends over 14 amino acids. Germline V gene sequence: CDR1 LGHDT, CDR2 YNNKEL (reference sequence). V was cut by 2 bases and J by 3 bases, with 10 bases left in between. The CDR3 DNA is TGTGCCAGCAGCCAAATGGCGGGGGACACTGAAGCTTTCTTT. Its translation is CASSQMAGDTEAFF.

V is TRBV7-3 and J is TRBJ1-1, with D tentatively TRBD1 (6 bases). V was shortened by 5 bases and J by 5 bases, with 15 bases between the two germline ends. The CDR3 is 14 residues long. Germline V gene sequence: CDR1 SGHTA, CDR2 FQGTGA. As DNA, the CDR3 is TGTGCCAGCAGCGAGACAGGCCCGGGGACTGAAGCTTTCTTT. This gives the protein CASSETGPGTEAFF.

This clone was counted once. V and J are TRBV27 and TRBJ1-6, with D possibly matching TRBD1 (5 bases). The CDR3 has 14 residues. The V gene lost 5 bases and the J gene lost 4 bases, with 9 bases spanning the gap. In germline, CDR1 is MNHEY, CDR2 SMNVEV (reference sequence). DNA for the CDR3: TGTGCCAGCAGTATGACAGCATATAATTCACCCCTCCACTTT. Translated: CASSMTAYNSPLHF.